There are a few counts of the clone carrying this TCR beta chain. Antigen specificity is unknown. Per germline, CDR1 SEHNR and CDR2 FQNEAQ (reference sequence). Trimming cost V 4 bases and J 7 bases, with 12 bases left between them. The CDR3 sequence is 13 residues long. This entry is derived from a study of early T cells in non-severe SARS-CoV-2 infection. Study context: Chains were not paired, and sequencing was done on bulk RNA from unsorted whole blood.

Study-level points and caveats: VDJdb matching favored anti-spike CD8 responses, missing private and CD4 specificities.

TCRdb passed the 5' RACE reads through MiXCR, listing each CDR3 protein once. This repertoire shows fewer than 110,000 distinct CDR3 sequences, over 8.5% found once; its top ten account for approximately 6.9%. Material for sequencing was whole blood. This TCR derives from an adult who was a healthcare worker with PCR-confirmed SARS-CoV-2 infection or an uninfected control (not recorded which). This sequence joins TRBV7-9 and TRBJ2-3, with unresolved D. The CDR3 region is CASSSPLKNTQYF. Written as DNA, the CDR3 is TGTGCCAGCAGCTCACCCTTGAAAAATACGCAGTATTTT.